The 8 T cell receptor beta chains given below trace back to one sample, sequenced in a study of T cells in Graves' hyperthyroidism and ophthalmopathy. Amplified TCR beta CDR3 regions derived from RNA transcripts. First-round RT-PCR targeting the TCR CDR3 was performed with the HTBI primer set. TCRdb called the multiplex PCR reads again in MiXCR, with one record for every CDR3 protein. The table lists 490,000 or so distinct CDR3 sequences, about 20% of them singletons, with roughly 47% in the top ten. The sequencing sample was made of blood. The receptor source for this set is a man aged 40-49 years with Graves' ophthalmopathy.

This clonotype came up a few times. The genes are TRBV15 and TRBJ2-3; D may match TRBD1 or TRBD2 (5 bases each). Germline CDR1 is LNHNV and CDR2 is YYDKDF (reference sequence). The V gene lost 1 base and the J gene lost 2 bases, with 7 bases spanning the gap. The CDR3 is 14 residues long. The CDR3 protein is CATSRGGTTDTQYF. CDR3 sequence (DNA): TGTGCCACCAGCAGAGGGGGGACCACAGATACGCAGTATTTT.

The table lists this clonotype with a few counts. The gene calls are TRBV7-2 and TRBJ2-7, with 9 bases lining up with TRBD2. Germline V gene lookup returns CDR1 SGHTA and CDR2 FQGNSA. Trimming cost V 0 bases and J 3 bases; bases outside gene matches: 12. The CDR3 has 18 residues. Here the CDR3 reads CASSLAFSSGGRIYEQYF. Written as DNA, the CDR3 is TGTGCCAGCAGCTTAGCCTTTTCCAGCGGGGGGAGGATCTACGAGCAGTACTTC. The full variable domain, its missing parts supplied by reference TRBV7-2 and TRBJ2-7, is GAGVSQSPSNKVTEKGKDVELRCDPISGHTALYWYRQSLGQGLEFLIYFQGNSAPDKSGLPSDRFSAERTGGSVSTLTIQRTQQEDSAVYLCASSLAFSSGGRIYEQYFGPGTRLTVT.

This clonotype was detected ten times or more. The chain employs TRBV28 and TRBJ2-1; D ambiguous. The CDR3 has 13 amino acids. CDR1 is MDHEN and CDR2 is SYDVKM in the germline V gene. With 2 bases removed from V and 4 bases from J, the gap between germline ends came to 6 bases. This chain's CDR3 is CASSLTPYNEQFF. The CDR3 DNA follows: TGTGCCAGCAGTTTAACACCTTACAATGAGCAGTTCTTC. Based on the CDR3 plus reference TRBV28 and TRBJ2-1, the full variable domain is DVKVTQSSRYLVKRTGEKVFLECVQDMDHENMFWYRQDPGLGLRLIYFSYDVKMKEKGDIPEGYSVSREKKERFSLILESASTNQTSMYLCASSLTPYNEQFFGPGTRLTVL.

This clonotype was detected only a few times. The V and J genes are TRBV3-1 and TRBJ2-1, with 14 bases fitting TRBD2. V trimming: 3 bases; J trimming: 3 bases; junction bases outside the gene matches: 4. Germline CDR1 reads LGHDT; CDR2 reads YNNKEL (reference sequence). The CDR3 is 17 residues long. The CDR3 DNA is TGTGCCAGCAGCCAGTGGGGACTAGCGGGAGACTACAATGAGCAGTTCTTC. Amino acids: CASSQWGLAGDYNEQFF.

V and J are TRBV12-3 or TRBV12-4 and TRBJ1-2; 11 bases fit TRBD1. The CDR3 length is 13 residues. The ends lost 6 bases at V and 8 bases at J; junction bases unmatched: 5. The CDR3 nucleotides are TGTGCCAGCAGCCAGGGACAGGGGGTCGGCTACACCTTC. Translating it yields CASSQGQGVGYTF.

This clonotype was seen at least ten times. CDR3 residues: CATSDRTFSDTQYF. In DNA, the CDR3 is TGTGCCACCAGTGACCGGACATTCTCAGATACGCAGTATTTT. The V call is TRBV24-1, the J call TRBJ2-3; a weak D match, TRBD1 (5 bases). V was trimmed by 4 bases and J by 4 bases, leaving 11 bases between them. The CDR3 loop spans 14 amino acids. CDR1 KGHDR and CDR2 SFDVKD come from the germline V gene.

There are a few counts of this clonotype. The chain uses TRBV3-1 and TRBJ2-7; weak D call: TRBD1 (8 bases). V dropped 4 bases and J dropped 9 bases, with 19 bases sitting between them. CDR1 is LGHDT and CDR2 is YNNKEL in the germline V gene (reference sequence). The CDR3 runs to 14 residues. The DNA of the CDR3 is TGTGCCAGCAGCCCAGGGGGGGCAGGGGGCGGGCAGTACTTC. This codes for CASSPGGAGGGQYF.

The chain is built from TRBV18 and TRBJ1-2; TRBD1 matches 9 bases. Germline loops: CDR1 KGHSH, CDR2 LQKENI. CDR3 length equals 12 residues. Trimming at V came to 4 bases and at J to 10 bases, leaving 4 bases not matched to a gene. The chain's CDR3 is CASSRGQGSYTF. CDR3 bases: TGTGCCAGCTCACGAGGACAGGGGTCCTACACCTTC.